Shown below are 18 T cell receptor beta chains from a single sample sequenced in a study of T-cell reconstitution after alpha-beta-depleted transplantation in children. Molecular barcoding with unique molecular identifiers was used for the TCRbeta library. TCRdb recomputed calls from the PCR reads with MiXCR, one row per CDR3 protein. The sample lists around 420,000 distinct CDR3 sequences, 15% to 20% occurring once. Sequenced material: PBMCs, mostly from graft donor cells, taken 360 days after TCRalphabeta/CD19-depleted stem cell transplant. These receptors all stem from a boy in the first two years of life who had a stem cell transplant for Wiskott-Aldrich syndrome, so the T cells may come from the graft donor.

The chain links TRBV7-2 to TRBJ2-5, with D maybe TRBD1 (6 bases). The V end lost 4 bases, the J end lost 5 bases, and 17 bases lay between the germline ends. The germline V gene has CDR1 SGHTA and CDR2 FQGNSA. The CDR3 is made up of 15 amino acids. CDR3 amino acids: CASSSLNRVVETQYF. The CDR3 nucleotides are TGTGCCAGCAGCTCCTTAAACAGGGTCGTCGAGACCCAGTACTTC.

The chain combines TRBV4-3 with TRBJ2-7; the match to TRBD2 covers 10 bases. V lost 0 bases to trimming and J lost 5 bases; unmatched junction nucleotides: 7. The CDR3 contains 16 residues. The germline CDR1 and CDR2 sequences are LGHNA and YSLEER. CDR3 sequence: CASSQDPAGGQDEQYF. In nucleotides, the CDR3 is TGCGCCAGCAGCCAAGATCCAGCGGGAGGGCAGGACGAGCAGTACTTC.

The rearrangement links TRBV5-1 to TRBJ2-3; D is possibly TRBD1 (6 bases). Germline V lookup: CDR1 SGHRS, CDR2 YFSETQ. Trimming pared 0 bases from V and 3 bases from J, leaving 14 bases between. The CDR3 has 16 amino acids. Written as DNA, the CDR3 is TGCGCCAGCAGCTTGGGGGGGCAGGGGCCTACAGATACGCAGTATTTT. Translating gives CASSLGGQGPTDTQYF.

This clonotype was recorded a few times. The V and J genes are TRBV7-9 and TRBJ1-4; TRBD1 agrees at 7 bases. The V gene end was trimmed by 4 bases and the J gene end by 4 bases; junction bases not matched to a gene: 3. The CDR3 runs 14 residues. Germline CDR1 SEHNR, CDR2 FQNEAQ (reference sequence). The CDR3 protein is CASSWGQLNEKLFF. CDR3 in DNA: TGTGCCAGCAGCTGGGGACAGCTTAATGAAAAACTGTTTTTT. Full variable domain (outside the CDR3, taken from reference TRBV7-9 and TRBJ1-4): DTGVSQNPRHKITKRGQNVTFRCDPISEHNRLYWYRQTLGQGPEFLTYFQNEAQLEKSRLLSDRFSAERPKGSFSTLEIQRTEQGDSAMYLCASSWGQLNEKLFFGSGTQLSVL.

This clonotype was counted between two and nine times. This chain links TRBV10-3 with TRBJ2-2; D may be TRBD1 (6 bases). The V end lost 0 bases, the J end lost 4 bases, and 21 bases lay between the germline ends. Germline-derived CDR1 and CDR2 are ENHRY and SYGVKD. CDR3 size: 19 residues. CDR3 sequence reads: CAISESYRASRWVTGELFF. The CDR3 DNA reads TGTGCCATCAGTGAGTCGTACAGGGCGTCGAGATGGGTCACCGGGGAGCTGTTTTTT.

This CDR3 is CASSPGFVLETQYF. CDR3 nucleotides: TGTGCCAGCAGCCCAGGCTTCGTCTTGGAGACCCAGTACTTC. This chain joins TRBV7-2 and TRBJ2-5; D is uncertain. Germline values: CDR1 SGHTA, CDR2 FQGNSA. V lost 5 bases to trimming and J lost 5 bases, with 15 bases between them. This CDR3 region has 14 residues.

This clonotype was detected only a few times. V and J are TRBV24-1 and TRBJ2-3, with D perhaps given as TRBD1 or TRBD2 (5 bases each). CDR1 is KGHDR and CDR2 is SFDVKD in the germline V gene. CDR3 length: 15 amino acids. The ends were cut back, 5 bases at V and 0 bases at J, with 11 bases in the middle. CDR3 sequence: CATSVGGTSTDTQYF. The CDR3 DNA sequence: TGTGCCACCAGTGTTGGGGGTACAAGCACAGATACGCAGTATTTT.

Concerning this clonotype itself: A much more abundant neighbour one base away suggests this may be a read error. V gene TRBV29-1 combines with J gene TRBJ2-3; D not resolved. The CDR3 sequence is 12 residues long. Trimming removed 3 bases from V and 1 base from J, with 5 bases in between. Germline CDR1 and CDR2: SQVTM and ANQGSEA. CDR3 loop: CSVDDGTDTQYF. The CDR3 nucleotides are TGCAGCGTTGATGACGGCACAGATACGCAGTATTTT.

The chain recombines TRBV29-1 with TRBJ2-7; 8 positions match TRBD2. V lost 0 bases to trimming and J lost 2 bases; unmatched junction nucleotides: 9. The length of the CDR3 is 16 residues. CDR1 and CDR2 from the germline V gene are SQVTM and ANQGSEA. The CDR3 loop is CSVEDQSGRAPYEQYF. CDR3 DNA sequence: TGCAGCGTTGAAGATCAATCCGGGAGGGCGCCCTACGAGCAGTACTTC.

This clonotype was seen a handful of times. The V gene is TRBV7-7, the J gene TRBJ2-1; D is tentatively TRBD1 or TRBD2 (5 bases each). V lost 1 base, J lost 6 bases, and 10 bases lay in between. Per the germline V gene, CDR1 is SSHAT and CDR2 is FNYEAQ (reference sequence). This CDR3 is built from 14 residues. The CDR3: CASSLGGAPNEQFF. DNA of the CDR3: TGTGCCAGCAGCTTAGGAGGGGCCCCCAATGAGCAGTTCTTC.

A few counts support this clonotype. The chain's CDR3 is CSANSGTVYGYTF. CDR3 DNA: TGCAGCGCTAATAGCGGGACTGTCTATGGCTACACCTTC. The chain combines TRBV29-1 with TRBJ1-2; D possibly corresponds to TRBD1 (5 bases). Trimming took 7 bases from V and 4 from J, leaving 16 bases between them. CDR1 and CDR2 (germline): SQVTM, ANQGSEA. This CDR3 has 13 amino acids. Full variable domain (rest looked up from reference TRBV29-1 and TRBJ1-2): SAVISQKPSRDICQRGTSLTIQCQVDSQVTMMFWYRQQPGQSLTLIATANQGSEATYESGFVIDKFPISRPNLTFSTLTVSNMSPEDSSIYLCSANSGTVYGYTFGSGTRLTVV.

This clonotype was recorded a few times. This chain connects TRBV20-1 to TRBJ2-6, with 7 nucleotides matching TRBD1. Germline CDR1 and CDR2: DFQATT and SNEGSKA (reference sequence). V lost 0 bases and J lost 13; bases outside the gene matches: 6. The CDR3 contains 13 residues. The CDR3 loop reads CSARDRGFPVLTF. The CDR3 DNA reads as TGCAGTGCTAGAGACAGGGGGTTCCCTGTCCTGACTTTC.

This clonotype appeared a few times. The genes are TRBV12-3 or TRBV12-4 and TRBJ2-1; 7 bases align to TRBD1. CDR3 length equals 16 residues. The junction had 2 bases not matched to a gene; V was cut back by 0 bases and J by 0 bases. CDR3 bases: TGTGCCAGCAGTTTAGCGAGGGGGCCCTCCTACAATGAGCAGTTCTTC. Protein sequence: CASSLARGPSYNEQFF.

The chain is built from TRBV3-1 and TRBJ2-3; 10 bases match TRBD2. With V trimmed by 0 bases and J by 7 bases, 7 bases remained unmatched. CDR1 is LGHDT, CDR2 YNNKEL, per germline (reference sequence). The CDR3 covers 16 residues. The CDR3 DNA sequence: TGTGCCAGCAGCCAAGACCTAGCGGGGGTTTTGAATACGCAGTATTTT. This gives the protein CASSQDLAGVLNTQYF.

The sample holds a few counts of this clonotype. The chain has TRBV20-1 and TRBJ2-7; TRBD1 matches 10 bases. Per germline, CDR1 DFQATT and CDR2 SNEGSKA (reference sequence). The V segment lost 3 bases and the J segment 1 base; nucleotides outside the gene matches: 6. This CDR3 has 15 residues. The CDR3 loop reads CSASPGTGVSYEQYF. CDR3 in DNA: TGCAGTGCTAGCCCCGGGACAGGGGTGTCCTACGAGCAGTACTTC.

The rearrangement links TRBV19 to TRBJ2-1; a weak D match, TRBD1 (6 bases). The germline V gene encodes CDR1 LNHDA and CDR2 SQIVND (reference sequence). This CDR3 is built from 15 residues. V was shortened by 5 bases and J by 1 base, with 12 bases between the two germline ends. The CDR3, as DNA: TGTGCCAGTAGTCAGGACAGTGGTTCCTACAATGAGCAGTTCTTC. Its translation is CASSQDSGSYNEQFF. Drawing the rest from reference TRBV19 and TRBJ2-1, the complete variable domain is DGGITQSPKYLFRKEGQNVTLSCEQNLNHDAMYWYRQDPGQGLRLIYYSQIVNDFQKGDIAEGYSVSREKKESFPLTVTSAQKNPTAFYLCASSQDSGSYNEQFFGPGTRLTVL.

This clonotype was seen more than once but under ten times. The chain has TRBV21-1 and TRBJ2-3; the table gives TRBD1 as D, unverified against the DNA. TRBV21-1 is a pseudogene locus. There are 14 residues in the CDR3. CDR3 protein: CASSCREFTDTQYF. As DNA, the CDR3 is TGTGCCAGCAGCTGCAGGGAATTTACAGATACGCAGTATTTT.

J is TRBJ2-7 and V is TRBV6-5; 12 positions agree with TRBD2. From germline, CDR1 is MNHEY and CDR2 SVGAGI. V was clipped by 0 bases and J by 7 bases; unmatched bases: 1. This CDR3 contains 14 residues. The CDR3 DNA follows: TGTGCCAGCAGTTACTCCGGACTAGCGGGGGAGCAGTACTTC. As protein: CASSYSGLAGEQYF.